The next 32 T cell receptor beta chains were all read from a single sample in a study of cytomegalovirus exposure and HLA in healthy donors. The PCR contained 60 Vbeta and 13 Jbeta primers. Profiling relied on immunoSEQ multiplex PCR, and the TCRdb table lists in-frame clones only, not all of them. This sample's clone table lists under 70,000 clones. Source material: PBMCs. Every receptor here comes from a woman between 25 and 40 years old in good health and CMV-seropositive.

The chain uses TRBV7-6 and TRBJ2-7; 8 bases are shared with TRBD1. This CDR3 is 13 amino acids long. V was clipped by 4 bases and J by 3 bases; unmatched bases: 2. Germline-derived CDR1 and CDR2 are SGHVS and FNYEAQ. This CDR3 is CASSSGQDYEQYF. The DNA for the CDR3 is TGTGCCAGCAGCTCGGGACAGGACTACGAGCAGTACTTC.

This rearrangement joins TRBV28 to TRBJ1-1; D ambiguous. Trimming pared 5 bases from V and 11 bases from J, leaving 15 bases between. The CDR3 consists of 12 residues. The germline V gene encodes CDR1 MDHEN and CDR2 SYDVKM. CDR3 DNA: TGTGCCAGCAGTCCCCGGACGCCGGGGGCTTTCTTT. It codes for CASSPRTPGAFF. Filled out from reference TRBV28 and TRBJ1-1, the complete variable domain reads DVKVTQSSRYLVKRTGEKVFLECVQDMDHENMFWYRQDPGLGLRLIYFSYDVKMKEKGDIPEGYSVSREKKERFSLILESASTNQTSMYLCASSPRTPGAFFGQGTRLTVV.

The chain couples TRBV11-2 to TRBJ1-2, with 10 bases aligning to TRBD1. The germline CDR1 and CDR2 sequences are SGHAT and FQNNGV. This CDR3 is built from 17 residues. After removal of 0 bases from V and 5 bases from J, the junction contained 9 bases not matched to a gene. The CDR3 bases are TGTGCCAGCAGCTTAGATCCCGGGACAGGGGCGGGTTATGGCTACACCTTC. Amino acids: CASSLDPGTGAGYGYTF. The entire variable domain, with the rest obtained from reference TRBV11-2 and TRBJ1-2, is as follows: EAGVAQSPRYKIIEKRQSVAFWCNPISGHATLYWYQQILGQGPKLLIQFQNNGVVDDSQLPKDRFSAERLKGVDSTLKIQPAKLEDSAVYLCASSLDPGTGAGYGYTFGSGTRLTVV.

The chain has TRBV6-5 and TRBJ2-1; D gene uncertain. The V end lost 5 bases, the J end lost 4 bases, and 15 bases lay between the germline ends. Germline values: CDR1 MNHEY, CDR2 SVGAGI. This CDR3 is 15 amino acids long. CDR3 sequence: CASSLTPSLYNEQFF. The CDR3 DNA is TGTGCCAGCAGTCTAACTCCTTCCCTATACAATGAGCAGTTCTTC.

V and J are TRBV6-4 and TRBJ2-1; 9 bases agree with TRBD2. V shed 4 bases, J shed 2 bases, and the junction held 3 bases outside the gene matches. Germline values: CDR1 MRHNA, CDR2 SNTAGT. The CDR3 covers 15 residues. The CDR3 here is CASSVAGEAYNEQFF. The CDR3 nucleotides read TGTGCCAGCAGTGTAGCGGGGGAGGCCTACAATGAGCAGTTCTTC.

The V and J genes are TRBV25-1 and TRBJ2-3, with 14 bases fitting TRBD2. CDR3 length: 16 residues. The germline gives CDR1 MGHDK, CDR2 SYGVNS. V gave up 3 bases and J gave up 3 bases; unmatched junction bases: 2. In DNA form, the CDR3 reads TGTGCCAGCAGTGATGGGACTAGCGGGAGAACAGATACGCAGTATTTT. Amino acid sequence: CASSDGTSGRTDTQYF. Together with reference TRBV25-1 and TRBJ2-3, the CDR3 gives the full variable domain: EADIYQTPRYLVIGTGKKITLECSQTMGHDKMYWYQQDPGMELHLIHYSYGVNSTEKGDLSSESTVSRIRTEHFPLTLESARPSHTSQYLCASSDGTSGRTDTQYFGPGTRLTVL.

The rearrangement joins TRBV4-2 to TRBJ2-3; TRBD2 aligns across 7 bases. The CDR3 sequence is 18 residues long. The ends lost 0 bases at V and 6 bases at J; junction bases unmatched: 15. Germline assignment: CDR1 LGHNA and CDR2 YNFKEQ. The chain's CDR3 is CASSQEMEAGTGVDTQYF. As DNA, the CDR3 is TGTGCCAGCAGCCAAGAAATGGAAGCGGGAACCGGTGTGGATACGCAGTATTTT.

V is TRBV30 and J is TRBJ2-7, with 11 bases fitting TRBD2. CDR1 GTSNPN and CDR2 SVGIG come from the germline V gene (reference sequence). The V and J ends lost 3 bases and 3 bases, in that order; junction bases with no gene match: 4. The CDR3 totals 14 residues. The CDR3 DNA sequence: TGTGCCTGGAGCACTGGGACTAGCGGCTACGAGCAGTACTTC. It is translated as CAWSTGTSGYEQYF.

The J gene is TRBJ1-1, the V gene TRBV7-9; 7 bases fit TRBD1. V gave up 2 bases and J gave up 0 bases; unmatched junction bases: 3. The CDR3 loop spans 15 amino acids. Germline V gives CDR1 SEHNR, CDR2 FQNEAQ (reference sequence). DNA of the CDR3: TGTGCCAGCAGCTTAACGGGACAGCTGAACACTGAAGCTTTCTTT. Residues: CASSLTGQLNTEAFF.

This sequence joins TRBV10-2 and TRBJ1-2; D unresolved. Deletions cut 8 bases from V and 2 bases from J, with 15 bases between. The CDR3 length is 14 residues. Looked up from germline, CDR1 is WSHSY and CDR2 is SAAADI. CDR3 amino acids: CASAGVGGNYGYTF. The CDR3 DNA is TGCGCCAGCGCGGGTGTCGGCGGGAACTATGGCTACACCTTC.

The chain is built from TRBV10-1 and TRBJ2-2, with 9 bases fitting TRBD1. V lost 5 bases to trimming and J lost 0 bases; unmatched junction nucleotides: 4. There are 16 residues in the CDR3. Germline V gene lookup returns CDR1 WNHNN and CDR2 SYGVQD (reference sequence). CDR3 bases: TGCGCCAGCAGTTCAGGGACAGGGACGAACACCGGGGAGCTGTTTTTT. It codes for CASSSGTGTNTGELFF.

The CDR3 region is CATSRDGTVGELFF. The CDR3 DNA follows: TGTGCCACCAGCAGAGATGGGACAGTCGGGGAGCTGTTTTTT. This chain uses TRBV15 with TRBJ2-2; 7 bases are a match to TRBD1. CDR1 is LNHNV and CDR2 is YYDKDF in the germline V gene (reference sequence). Losses at the gene ends were 0 bases for V and 7 bases for J; bases not matched to a gene: 2. The CDR3 runs to 14 residues. Complete variable domain (other parts from reference TRBV15 and TRBJ2-2): DAMVIQNPRYQVTQFGKPVTLSCSQTLNHNVMYWYQQKSSQAPKLLFHYYDKDFNNEADTPDNFQSRRPNTSFCFLDIRSPGLGDTAMYLCATSRDGTVGELFFGEGSRLTVL.

In DNA, the CDR3 is TGCGCCAGCAGCCAAGCAGAGACAGAGGAGAACACTGAAGCTTTCTTT. Its protein is CASSQAETEENTEAFF. The chain links TRBV4-1 to TRBJ1-1; D is perhaps TRBD1 (5 bases). Germline CDR1 is MGHRA and CDR2 is YSYEKL. CDR3 length: 16 residues. V shed 1 base and J shed 1 base, with 13 bases lying between them.

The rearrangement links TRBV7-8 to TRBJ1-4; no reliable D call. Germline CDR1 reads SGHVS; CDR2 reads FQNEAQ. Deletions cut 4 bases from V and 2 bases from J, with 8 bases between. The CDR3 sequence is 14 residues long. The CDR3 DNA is TGTGCCAGCAGCTCCTTCCGGACTAATGAAAAACTGTTTTTT. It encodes CASSSFRTNEKLFF.

The chain's CDR3 is CASSNRAGALTDTQYF. The CDR3 DNA reads TGTGCCAGCAGCAATCGAGCGGGAGCCTTGACAGATACGCAGTATTTT. This chain uses TRBV7-9 with TRBJ2-3, with 8 positions matching TRBD2. Per the germline V gene, CDR1 is SEHNR and CDR2 is FQNEAQ (reference sequence). This CDR3 is built from 16 residues. Unmatched junction bases numbered 10, after V lost 5 bases and J lost 3 bases.

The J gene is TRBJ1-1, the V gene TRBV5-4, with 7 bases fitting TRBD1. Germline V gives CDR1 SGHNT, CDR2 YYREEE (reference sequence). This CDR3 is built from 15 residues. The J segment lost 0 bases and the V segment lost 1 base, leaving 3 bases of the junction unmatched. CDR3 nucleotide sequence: TGTGCCAGCAGCTTGACAGGGGCTTTGAACACTGAAGCTTTCTTT. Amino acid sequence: CASSLTGALNTEAFF.

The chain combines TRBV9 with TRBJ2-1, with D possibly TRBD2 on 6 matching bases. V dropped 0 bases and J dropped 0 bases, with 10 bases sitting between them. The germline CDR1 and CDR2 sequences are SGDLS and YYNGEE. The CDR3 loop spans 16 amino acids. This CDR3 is CASSVGGDLSYNEQFF. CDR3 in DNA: TGTGCCAGCAGCGTAGGGGGGGACCTCTCCTACAATGAGCAGTTCTTC.

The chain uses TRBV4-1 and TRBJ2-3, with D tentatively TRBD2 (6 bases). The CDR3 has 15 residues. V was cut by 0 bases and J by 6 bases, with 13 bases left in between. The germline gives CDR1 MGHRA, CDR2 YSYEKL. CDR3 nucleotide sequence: TGCGCCAGCAGCCAAGAGGTAGCGGTAGGGGATACGCAGTATTTT. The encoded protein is CASSQEVAVGDTQYF.

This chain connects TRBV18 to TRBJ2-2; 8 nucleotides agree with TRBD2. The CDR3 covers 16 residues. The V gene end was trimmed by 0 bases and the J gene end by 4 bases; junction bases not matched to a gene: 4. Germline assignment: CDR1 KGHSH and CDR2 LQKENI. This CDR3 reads CASSPPASGGTGELFF. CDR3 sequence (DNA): TGTGCCAGCTCACCACCCGCCAGCGGGGGCACCGGGGAGCTGTTTTTT.

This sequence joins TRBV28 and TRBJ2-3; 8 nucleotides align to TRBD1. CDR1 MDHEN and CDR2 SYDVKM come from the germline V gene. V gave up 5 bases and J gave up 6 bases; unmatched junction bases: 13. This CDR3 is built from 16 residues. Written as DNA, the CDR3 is TGTGCCAGCAGTCCGATAGGACAGGGTTTCACGGATACGCAGTATTTT. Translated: CASSPIGQGFTDTQYF.

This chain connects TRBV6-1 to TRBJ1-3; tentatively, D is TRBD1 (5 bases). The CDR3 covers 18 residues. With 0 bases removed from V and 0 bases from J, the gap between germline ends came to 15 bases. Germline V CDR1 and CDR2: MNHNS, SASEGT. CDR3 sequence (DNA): TGTGCCAGCAGTGAAGCGCTTAGGGGCAGTGCCTCTGGAAACACCATATATTTT. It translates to CASSEALRGSASGNTIYF.

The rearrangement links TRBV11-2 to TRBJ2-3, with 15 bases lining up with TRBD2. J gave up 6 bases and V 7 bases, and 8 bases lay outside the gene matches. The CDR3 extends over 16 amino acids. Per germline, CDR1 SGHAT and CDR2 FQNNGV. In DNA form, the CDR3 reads TGTGCCAGCACTGGACTAGCGGGAGGGTCGTTGGATACGCAGTATTTT. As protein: CASTGLAGGSLDTQYF.

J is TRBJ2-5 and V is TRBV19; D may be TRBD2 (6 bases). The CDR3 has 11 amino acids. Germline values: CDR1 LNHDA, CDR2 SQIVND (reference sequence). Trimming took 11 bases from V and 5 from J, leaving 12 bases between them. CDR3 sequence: CASTRGETQYF. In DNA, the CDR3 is TGTGCCTCGACTCGGGGGGAGACCCAGTACTTC.

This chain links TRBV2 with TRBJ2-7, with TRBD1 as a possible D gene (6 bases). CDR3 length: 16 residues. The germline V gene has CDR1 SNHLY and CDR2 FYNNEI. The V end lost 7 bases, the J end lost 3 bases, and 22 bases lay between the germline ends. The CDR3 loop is CASNSHRTADGYEQYF. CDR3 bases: TGTGCCAGCAATTCACACAGGACAGCGGATGGCTACGAGCAGTACTTC. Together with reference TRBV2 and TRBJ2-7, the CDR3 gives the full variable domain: EPEVTQTPSHQVTQMGQEVILRCVPISNHLYFYWYRQILGQKVEFLVSFYNNEISEKSEIFDDQFSVERPDGSNFTLKIRSTKLEDSAMYFCASNSHRTADGYEQYFGPGTRLTVT.

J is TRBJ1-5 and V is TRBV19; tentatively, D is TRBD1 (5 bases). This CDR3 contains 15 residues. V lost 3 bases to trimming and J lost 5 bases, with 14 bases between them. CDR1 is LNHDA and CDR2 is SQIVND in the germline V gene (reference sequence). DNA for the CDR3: TGTGCCAGTAGTATGGGCTCGCGGGGGGATCAGCCCCAGCATTTT. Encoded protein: CASSMGSRGDQPQHF.

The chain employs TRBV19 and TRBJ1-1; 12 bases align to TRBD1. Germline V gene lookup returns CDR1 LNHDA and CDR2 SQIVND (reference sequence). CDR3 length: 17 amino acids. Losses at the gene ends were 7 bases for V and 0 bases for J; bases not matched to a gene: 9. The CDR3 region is CASIRAGTGGVNTEAFF. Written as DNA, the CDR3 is TGTGCCAGTATCAGAGCCGGGACAGGGGGCGTGAACACTGAAGCTTTCTTT.

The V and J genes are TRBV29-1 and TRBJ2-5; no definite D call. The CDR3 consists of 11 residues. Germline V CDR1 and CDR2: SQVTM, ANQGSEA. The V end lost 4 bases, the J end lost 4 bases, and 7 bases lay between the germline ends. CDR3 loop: CSVGHGETQYF. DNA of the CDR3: TGCAGCGTTGGACACGGAGAGACCCAGTACTTC.

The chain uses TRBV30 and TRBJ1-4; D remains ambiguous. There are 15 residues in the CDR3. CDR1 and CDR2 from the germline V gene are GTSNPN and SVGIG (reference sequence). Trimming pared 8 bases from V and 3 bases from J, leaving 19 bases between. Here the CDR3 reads CAGNRLKGSNEKLFF. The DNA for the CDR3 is TGTGCCGGGAACCGACTAAAGGGCTCTAATGAAAAACTGTTTTTT.

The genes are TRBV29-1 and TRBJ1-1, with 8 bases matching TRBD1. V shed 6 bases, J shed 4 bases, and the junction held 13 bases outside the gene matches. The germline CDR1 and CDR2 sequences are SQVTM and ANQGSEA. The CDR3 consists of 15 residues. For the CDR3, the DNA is TGCAGCGTCCGTCCCGGGACAGGCTCGGGCACTGAAGCTTTCTTT. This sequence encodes CSVRPGTGSGTEAFF.

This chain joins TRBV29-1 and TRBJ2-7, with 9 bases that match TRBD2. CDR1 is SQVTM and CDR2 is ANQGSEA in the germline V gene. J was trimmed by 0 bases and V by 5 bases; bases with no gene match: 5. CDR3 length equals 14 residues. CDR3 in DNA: TGCAGCGTTTTAAAGCGGGGGGACTCCTACGAGCAGTACTTC. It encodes CSVLKRGDSYEQYF.

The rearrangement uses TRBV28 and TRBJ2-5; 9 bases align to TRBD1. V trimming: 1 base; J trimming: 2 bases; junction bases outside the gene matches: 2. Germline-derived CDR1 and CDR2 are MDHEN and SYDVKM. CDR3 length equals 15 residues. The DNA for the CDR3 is TGTGCCAGCAGTTTATACAGGGGGCCGCAAGAGACCCAGTACTTC. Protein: CASSLYRGPQETQYF.

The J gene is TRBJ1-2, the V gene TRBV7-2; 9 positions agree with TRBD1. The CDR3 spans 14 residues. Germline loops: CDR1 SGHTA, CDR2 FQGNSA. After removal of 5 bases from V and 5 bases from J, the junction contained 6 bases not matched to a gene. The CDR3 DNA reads TGTGCCAGCAGCCCGGGACAGGGAGAATATGGCTACACCTTC. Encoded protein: CASSPGQGEYGYTF.